This TCR beta chain was retrieved from a study of long-term antiretroviral therapy in people with HIV. General observations from the study: Upon ART, diversity increased but remained lower than transplant donor controls. Clones expanded before ART dominated the repertoire at all time points.

With regard to this clone: Antigen: not known. The same CDR3 also results from other DNA sequences found in this sample.

The germline gives CDR1 DFQATT, CDR2 SNEGSKA (reference sequence). This CDR3 is built from 11 residues. V lost 6 bases and J 3 bases, leaving 9 bases between the germline ends. Researchers report immunoSEQ v3.0 was run at survey level. For every sample, sequencing targeted roughly 40,000-55,000 T-cell genomes. Sequencing used immunoSEQ multiplex PCR; TCRdb keeps in-frame clones, though not all of them. The sample shows fewer than 25,000 clones, about 87% of them seen only once. This rearrangement joins TRBV20-1 to TRBJ2-7; D might be TRBD1 (7 bases). This clonotype originated in a woman aged 50 to 65 with HIV. Sequencing was performed on unsorted PBMCs, taken approximately 2.5 years after starting antiretroviral therapy. CDR3 residues: CSARDSYEQYF. The CDR3 DNA follows: TGCAGTGCGCGGGACAGCTACGAGCAGTACTTC.